These 29 T cell receptor beta chains originate from one sample sequenced in a study of T cells in Graves' hyperthyroidism and ophthalmopathy. TCR beta CDR3 regions were amplified from RNA. HTBI primers were the set used in a first-round RT-PCR of the TCR CDR3. TCRdb re-derived calls from the multiplex PCR reads in MiXCR, one entry per CDR3 protein. The table shows 450,000 to 700,000 distinct CDR3 sequences, with roughly 50% occurring only once. Specimen: peripheral blood or thyroid tissue (not recorded which). The receptors here all came from an adult woman with Graves' disease, either hyperthyroidism or ophthalmopathy (not recorded which).

This clonotype was counted only a few times. J is TRBJ2-7 and V is TRBV7-9; 7 nucleotides align to TRBD2. Germline loops: CDR1 SEHNR, CDR2 FQNEAQ (reference sequence). V lost 5 bases to trimming and J lost 0 bases; unmatched junction nucleotides: 13. The CDR3 consists of 17 residues. CDR3: CASSRGGSGRRSYEQYF. The DNA of the CDR3 is TGTGCCAGCAGCAGAGGCGGGAGTGGGAGGCGCTCCTACGAGCAGTACTTC.

This clonotype was seen at least ten times. The chain uses TRBV11-2 and TRBJ1-4; D not resolved. Germline CDR1 is SGHAT and CDR2 is FQNNGV. The V end lost 2 bases, the J end lost 1 base, and 2 bases lay between the germline ends. This CDR3 contains 13 residues. CDR3 nucleotide sequence: TGTGCCAGCAGCTTAAAAACTAATGAAAAACTGTTTTTT. Translating gives CASSLKTNEKLFF. Complete variable domain (other parts from reference TRBV11-2 and TRBJ1-4): EAGVAQSPRYKIIEKRQSVAFWCNPISGHATLYWYQQILGQGPKLLIQFQNNGVVDDSQLPKDRFSAERLKGVDSTLKIQPAKLEDSAVYLCASSLKTNEKLFFGSGTQLSVL.

Ten or more counts support this clonotype. V is TRBV5-5 and J is TRBJ1-4, with 9 bases identical to TRBD1. The V segment lost 3 bases and the J segment 7 bases; nucleotides outside the gene matches: 4. CDR1 SGHKS and CDR2 YYEKEE come from the germline V gene (reference sequence). This CDR3 region has 14 residues. This CDR3 is CASSYGTGFEKLFF. CDR3 in DNA: TGTGCCAGCAGCTACGGGACAGGGTTTGAAAAACTGTTTTTT.

This clonotype was seen many times. The V call is TRBV5-1, the J call TRBJ2-2, with 7 bases identical to TRBD1. Germline V lookup: CDR1 SGHRS, CDR2 YFSETQ. The V segment lost 4 bases and the J segment 3 bases; nucleotides outside the gene matches: 6. This CDR3 has 15 residues. The CDR3 is CASSVTGVDTGELFF. Written as DNA, the CDR3 is TGCGCCAGCAGCGTAACAGGGGTCGACACCGGGGAGCTGTTTTTT.

The CDR3 sequence: CASSIREGMNTEAFF. The CDR3 nucleotides read TGTGCCAGTAGTATCCGAGAGGGCATGAACACTGAAGCTTTCTTT. This chain links TRBV19 with TRBJ1-1; D is undetermined. The germline gives CDR1 LNHDA, CDR2 SQIVND (reference sequence). CDR3 length: 15 residues. V lost 3 bases and J 0 bases, leaving 11 bases between the germline ends.

The rearrangement links TRBV7-9 to TRBJ2-7; 7 positions agree with TRBD1. The CDR3 has 15 amino acids. Germline values: CDR1 SEHNR, CDR2 FQNEAQ (reference sequence). Trimming removed 6 bases from V and 7 bases from J; junction bases left unmatched: 15. The CDR3 nucleotides are TGTGCCAGCAGTTCCCCGAGGACAGGAACTCCGGAGCAGTACTTC. Translation gives CASSSPRTGTPEQYF. The whole variable domain, filled in from reference TRBV7-9 and TRBJ2-7, reads DTGVSQNPRHKITKRGQNVTFRCDPISEHNRLYWYRQTLGQGPEFLTYFQNEAQLEKSRLLSDRFSAERPKGSFSTLEIQRTEQGDSAMYLCASSSPRTGTPEQYFGPGTRLTVT.

This clonotype was detected only a few times. The chain links TRBV30 to TRBJ2-2, with a weak D call TRBD2 (6 bases). The CDR3 length is 14 residues. V dropped 5 bases and J dropped 4 bases, with 14 bases sitting between them. Germline CDR1 and CDR2: GTSNPN and SVGIG (reference sequence). The chain's CDR3 is CAWGVADGTGELFF. The CDR3 DNA reads TGTGCCTGGGGGGTAGCGGATGGCACCGGGGAGCTGTTTTTT. The full variable domain, its missing parts supplied by reference TRBV30 and TRBJ2-2, is SQTIHQWPATLVQPVGSPLSLECTVEGTSNPNLYWYRQAAGRGLQLLFYSVGIGQISSEVPQNLSASRPQDRQFILSSKKLLLSDSGFYLCAWGVADGTGELFFGEGSRLTVL.

The V and J genes are TRBV11-2 and TRBJ2-7; no clear D. Trimming left V 3 bases short and J 5 bases short, with 14 bases between. Germline V gene sequence: CDR1 SGHAT, CDR2 FQNNGV. The CDR3 spans 14 residues. CDR3 nucleotides: TGTGCCAGCAGCTTTGCTGGTCTAACGAACGAGCAGTACTTC. It codes for CASSFAGLTNEQYF. Looking up the rest from reference TRBV11-2 and TRBJ2-7 gives the full variable domain: EAGVAQSPRYKIIEKRQSVAFWCNPISGHATLYWYQQILGQGPKLLIQFQNNGVVDDSQLPKDRFSAERLKGVDSTLKIQPAKLEDSAVYLCASSFAGLTNEQYFGPGTRLTVT.

The V gene is TRBV10-3, the J gene TRBJ1-2; the D gene is possibly TRBD1 (5 bases). This CDR3 contains 14 residues. Germline loops: CDR1 ENHRY, CDR2 SYGVKD. V was clipped by 4 bases and J by 5 bases, with 14 bases between them. CDR3 DNA sequence: TGTGCCATCAGTGGATTCGACAGTACATATGGCTACACCTTC. It yields the protein CAISGFDSTYGYTF.

This clonotype was recorded many times. The chain recombines TRBV20-1 with TRBJ1-1; D gene uncertain. CDR1 is DFQATT and CDR2 is SNEGSKA in the germline V gene (reference sequence). The CDR3 consists of 11 residues. Deletions cut 4 bases from V and 7 bases from J, with 10 bases between. The CDR3 loop reads CSATVPDEAFF. In nucleotides, the CDR3 is TGCAGTGCTACGGTGCCGGATGAAGCTTTCTTT.

This clonotype came up a few times. This chain links TRBV2 with TRBJ1-2, with 7 positions matching TRBD1. V trimming: 7 bases; J trimming: 7 bases; junction bases outside the gene matches: 6. Germline CDR1 and CDR2: SNHLY and FYNNEI. This CDR3 comprises 12 residues. This chain's CDR3 is CASKFAGGGYTF. CDR3 bases: TGTGCCAGCAAGTTCGCAGGGGGTGGCTACACCTTC.

The sample holds many counts of this clonotype. This rearrangement joins TRBV6-5 to TRBJ1-1; D gene ambiguous. CDR1 is MNHEY, CDR2 SVGAGI, per germline. The CDR3 consists of 14 residues. Between the trimmed V and J ends, which lost 1 base and 3 bases, there was a span of 9 bases. The CDR3 bases are TGTGCCAGCAGTTACTGGTCGGAGGACACTGAAGCTTTCTTT. Its translation is CASSYWSEDTEAFF.

The chain combines TRBV2 with TRBJ2-1; D call uncertain. V lost 4 bases and J 8 bases, leaving 6 bases between the germline ends. Germline values: CDR1 SNHLY, CDR2 FYNNEI. This CDR3 is 11 amino acids long. CDR3 in amino acids: CASSARDEQFF. CDR3 DNA: TGTGCCAGCAGTGCTCGGGATGAGCAGTTCTTC.

There are many counts of this clonotype. The CDR3 sequence: CATSTPAETQYF. The CDR3 DNA follows: TGTGCCACCAGTACTCCGGCAGAGACCCAGTACTTC. The genes are TRBV24-1 and TRBJ2-5; D is unclear. The germline V and J ends were trimmed by 6 bases and 4 bases, with 8 bases remaining between them. The germline V gene encodes CDR1 KGHDR and CDR2 SFDVKD. CDR3 length: 12 amino acids.

This clonotype was seen only a few times. This sequence joins TRBV28 and TRBJ2-5; the D gene is possibly TRBD2 (5 bases). The V end was cut by 6 bases, the J end by 5 bases, with 19 bases between. This CDR3 comprises 15 residues. In germline, CDR1 is MDHEN, CDR2 SYDVKM. The CDR3 spells CASSPPSLALETQYF. CDR3 DNA: TGTGCCAGCAGCCCACCGAGTCTAGCATTGGAGACCCAGTACTTC.

The chain carries TRBV12-3 or TRBV12-4 and TRBJ1-2; D is perhaps TRBD1 (5 bases). V was trimmed by 3 bases and J by 8 bases, leaving 10 bases between them. The CDR3 is 12 amino acids. The CDR3 DNA reads as TGTGCCAGCAGTTTGGGAGGGGAAGGCTACACCTTC. It encodes CASSLGGEGYTF.

The table lists this clonotype with many counts. This chain connects TRBV5-1 to TRBJ1-3; D gene unclear. This CDR3 region has 15 residues. CDR1 and CDR2 (germline): SGHRS, YFSETQ. V was shortened by 0 bases and J by 2 bases, with 9 bases between the two germline ends. In DNA, the CDR3 is TGCGCCAGCAGCTTGGTTCCGTGGCCTGGAAACACCATATATTTT. Its translation: CASSLVPWPGNTIYF.

This clonotype was counted a single time. The chain recombines TRBV7-8 with TRBJ1-1; D call uncertain. Between the trimmed V and J ends, which lost 1 base and 6 bases, there was a span of 12 bases. There are 14 residues in the CDR3. The germline V gene has CDR1 SGHVS and CDR2 FQNEAQ. CDR3 protein: CASSLVRLGAEAFF. The CDR3 region has the DNA TGTGCCAGCAGCTTAGTCCGCCTCGGGGCTGAAGCTTTCTTT.

The chain is built from TRBV5-1 and TRBJ2-7; 15 nucleotides align to TRBD2. The assigned J gene may be wrong: the sequence end matches TRBJ2-1 better. CDR3 size: 16 residues. Germline V CDR1 and CDR2: SGHRS, YFSETQ. The CDR3 DNA is TGCGCCAGCAGCGGTGGACTAGCGGGAGGGCCGGATGAGCAGTTCTTC. This sequence encodes CASSGGLAGGPDEQFF.

This clonotype was detected many times. The rearrangement uses TRBV6-5 and TRBJ1-5; tentative D call: TRBD1 (5 bases). This CDR3 spans 13 amino acids. Looked up from germline, CDR1 is MNHEY and CDR2 is SVGAGI. With 7 bases removed from V and 7 bases from J, the gap between germline ends came to 14 bases. The CDR3 DNA follows: TGTGCCAGCACGGGCGGGGACGGGCAGCCCCAGCATTTT. Its translation is CASTGGDGQPQHF.

The V gene is TRBV2, the J gene TRBJ1-5; 10 bases line up with TRBD1. The CDR3 totals 16 residues. Germline CDR1 is SNHLY and CDR2 is FYNNEI. The junction had 3 bases not matched to a gene; V was cut back by 1 base and J by 3 bases. The CDR3 here is CASSEETGGLNQPQHF. The CDR3 DNA is TGTGCCAGCAGTGAAGAGACAGGGGGCCTCAATCAGCCCCAGCATTTT. Full variable domain (rest looked up from reference TRBV2 and TRBJ1-5): EPEVTQTPSHQVTQMGQEVILRCVPISNHLYFYWYRQILGQKVEFLVSFYNNEISEKSEIFDDQFSVERPDGSNFTLKIRSTKLEDSAMYFCASSEETGGLNQPQHFGDGTRLSIL.

The chain joins TRBV19 to TRBJ2-3; D unclear. Trimming took off 5 bases at V and 3 bases at J, with 6 bases between the two ends. The germline CDR1 and CDR2 sequences are LNHDA and SQIVND (reference sequence). This CDR3 is built from 12 residues. CDR3 residues: CASSPETDTQYF. DNA of the CDR3: TGTGCCAGTAGTCCCGAAACAGATACGCAGTATTTT.

V is TRBV5-4 and J is TRBJ1-2; D remains ambiguous. Germline V lookup: CDR1 SGHNT, CDR2 YYREEE (reference sequence). Trimming shortened V by 5 bases and J by 8 bases, and 16 bases separated the two germline ends. The CDR3 extends over 13 amino acids. CDR3 sequence (DNA): TGTGCCAGCAGACTCGGACTAGATAGGGGCTACACCTTC. As protein: CASRLGLDRGYTF.

This clonotype was found a few times. In DNA form, the CDR3 reads TGTGCCTGGAGTGTTGGGGGGAGTGAAAAACTGTTTTTT. Residues: CAWSVGGSEKLFF. The V call is TRBV19, the J call TRBJ1-4; D perhaps matches TRBD1 (5 bases). This CDR3 comprises 13 residues. Germline V gene sequence: CDR1 LNHDA, CDR2 SQIVND (reference sequence). Trimming pared 11 bases from V and 7 bases from J, leaving 17 bases between.

This clonotype showed up many times. CDR3 in DNA: TGTGCCACCAGCTCTGAGTTTGGCTACACCTTC. Translated: CATSSEFGYTF. The chain employs TRBV15 and TRBJ1-2; D remains unclear. Germline loops: CDR1 LNHNV, CDR2 YYDKDF (reference sequence). The CDR3 extends over 11 amino acids. The V gene lost 5 bases and the J gene lost 7 bases, with 8 bases spanning the gap.

This chain joins TRBV5-1 and TRBJ2-7; weak D call: TRBD1 (5 bases). Germline loops: CDR1 SGHRS, CDR2 YFSETQ. V was shortened by 4 bases and J by 8 bases, with 16 bases between the two germline ends. The CDR3 consists of 13 residues. CDR3 sequence: CASSLPGQPKQYF. The CDR3 nucleotides read TGCGCCAGCAGCCTACCCGGACAACCCAAGCAGTACTTC.

J is TRBJ2-6 and V is TRBV7-8, with a tentative D call TRBD2 (6 bases). The length of the CDR3 is 16 residues. Germline assignment: CDR1 SGHVS and CDR2 FQNEAQ. V dropped 2 bases and J dropped 2 bases, with 10 bases sitting between them. CDR3 coding DNA: TGTGCCAGCAGCTTACAGGGAGGCACTGGGGCCAACGTCCTGACTTTC. Its translation: CASSLQGGTGANVLTF.

This clonotype has at least ten counts. The gene calls are TRBV4-1 and TRBJ1-6, with D perhaps matching TRBD1 (5 bases). V was trimmed by 4 bases and J by 3 bases, leaving 13 bases between them. Germline CDR1 and CDR2: MGHRA and YSYEKL. The CDR3 is made up of 16 amino acids. The chain's CDR3 is CASSPSGLLYNSPLHF. Written as DNA, the CDR3 is TGCGCCAGCAGCCCCTCGGGACTGCTCTATAATTCACCCCTCCACTTT.

The chain couples TRBV19 to TRBJ1-2; a weak D match, TRBD1 (6 bases). Trimming pared 4 bases from V and 6 bases from J, leaving 15 bases between. The CDR3 runs 14 residues. Germline V gene lookup returns CDR1 LNHDA and CDR2 SQIVND (reference sequence). The CDR3 DNA sequence: TGTGCCAGTAGTAAAGGGCAGGGGAACCATGGCTACACCTTC. Its protein is CASSKGQGNHGYTF.